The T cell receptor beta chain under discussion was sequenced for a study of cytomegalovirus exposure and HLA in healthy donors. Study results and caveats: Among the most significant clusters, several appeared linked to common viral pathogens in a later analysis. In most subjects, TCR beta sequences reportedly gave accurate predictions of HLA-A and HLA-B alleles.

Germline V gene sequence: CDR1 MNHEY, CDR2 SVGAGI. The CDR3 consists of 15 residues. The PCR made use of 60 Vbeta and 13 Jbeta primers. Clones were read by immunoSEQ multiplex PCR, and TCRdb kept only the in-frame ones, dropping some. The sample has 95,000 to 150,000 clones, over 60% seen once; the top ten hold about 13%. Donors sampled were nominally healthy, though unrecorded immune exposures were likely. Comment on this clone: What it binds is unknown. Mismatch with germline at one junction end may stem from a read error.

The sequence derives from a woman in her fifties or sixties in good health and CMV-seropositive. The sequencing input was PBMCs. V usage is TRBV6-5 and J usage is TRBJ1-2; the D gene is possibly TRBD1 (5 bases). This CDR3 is CASGYGTSGNYGYTF. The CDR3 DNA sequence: TGTGCCAGCGGTTACGGGACTTCAGGGAACTATGGCTACACCTTC.